This T cell receptor (beta chain) was captured by sequencing in a study of blood T cell repertoires in COVID-19. Sequencing was performed with immunoSEQ multiplex PCR; in TCRdb, only in-frame clones are kept and a portion is missing. The repertoire holds about 300,000 clones, with around 83% as singletons. This clone has only one observation. V lost 1 base to trimming and J lost 6 bases, with 7 bases between them. This CDR3 region has 13 residues. Germline-derived CDR1 and CDR2 are LGHDT and YNNKEL (reference sequence). The rearrangement uses TRBV3-1 (or the pseudogene TRBV3-2) and TRBJ1-5; D is undetermined. Sequenced sample: peripheral blood. This TCR came from a woman aged 45 to 65 with acute or convalescent COVID-19. The CDR3 sequence is CASSQVLGQPQHF. CDR3 in DNA: TGTGCCAGCAGCCAAGTTCTCGGTCAGCCCCAGCATTTT.